This T cell receptor beta chain was profiled in a study of OX40 agonist ivuxolimab in advanced cancers. General study findings and limits: With doses of 0.1-3.0 mg/kg, partial responders showed among the lowest clonal expansion. CD8+ T cells showed, on average, more clonal expansion than CD4+ cells.

Assay: immunoSEQ multiplex PCR; the TCRdb copy retains only in-frame clones and omits some. The table has about 73,000 clones, 86% seen once. With regard to this clone: As yet, its antigen is unknown.

This clonotype originated in an adult with an advanced solid tumor such as melanoma, head and neck, liver or kidney cancer. The sequencing used CD4+ or CD8+ T cells sorted from blood, collected in a trial of the OX40 agonist ivuxolimab.

CDR3 residues: CASSLEVEAFF. In nucleotides, the CDR3 is TGTGCCAGCAGCTTAGAGGTTGAAGCTTTCTTT. The V and J genes are TRBV7-2 and TRBJ1-1; D ambiguous. The CDR3 runs to 11 residues. The ends were cut back, 1 base at V and 7 bases at J, with 4 bases in the middle. The germline CDR1 and CDR2 sequences are SGHTA and FQGNSA.